The rows below give T cell receptor beta chains drawn from one sample of a study of shared clonotypes between healthy human individuals. Here immunoSEQ multiplex PCR was the method, and the copy in TCRdb shows in-frame clones only, minus some. This sample carries about 2.4 million clones, approximately 92% of them seen once, and the ten largest clones take over 0.12%. The sample taken for sequencing was naive CD4+ T cells sorted from blood. Receptors were obtained from a man aged 18 to 29 in good health. CDR3s include the opening cysteine and the closing phenylalanine or tryptophan. The order of the fields is V gene, D gene, J gene, CDR3 protein. D genes are given only for firm matches.

TRBV16,NA,TRBJ2-1,CASSQLLTRGNSYNEQFF
TRBV9,TRBD2,TRBJ2-3,CASSVDRGVSDTQYF
TRBV28,TRBD2,TRBJ2-1,CASSLVSGGRNEQFF
TRBV19,NA,TRBJ1-1,CASSSSENTEAFF
TRBV2,NA,TRBJ1-4,CASTAKRIDEKLFF
TRBV6-5,TRBD2,TRBJ2-2,CASSFGLARRELFF
TRBV5-4,NA,TRBJ2-4,CASSLEGAGIKNIQYF
TRBV29-1,TRBD2,TRBJ2-3,CSGGTSGPHGADTQYF
TRBV7-2,TRBD2,TRBJ2-5,CASSPPGLAGGWNQYF
TRBV7-2,NA,TRBJ2-3,CASSLGAGRTDTQYF
TRBV28,TRBD2,TRBJ2-7,CASSPAGTSSYEQYF
TRBV6-5,TRBD1,TRBJ2-1,CASSAQGARYNEQFF
TRBV30,TRBD1,TRBJ1-1,CAWIDRGPTEAFF
TRBV7-3,NA,TRBJ2-5,CASSFPFPNQETQYF
TRBV28,TRBD1,TRBJ1-5,CASMRGPANQPQHF
TRBV9,NA,TRBJ1-6,CASSVAQTRNSPLHF
TRBV11-3,NA,TRBJ2-7,CASSLGSSYEQYF
TRBV18,TRBD1,TRBJ2-1,CASSPRGDRENEQFF
TRBV10-3,NA,TRBJ1-4,CAISDRGTGGKLFF
TRBV5-1,NA,TRBJ1-1,CASSLVEGVTEAFF
TRBV6-1,NA,TRBJ2-3,CASSVSTDTQYF
TRBV6-5,TRBD1,TRBJ2-5,CASTSTGAVETQYF
TRBV5-1,NA,TRBJ1-2,CASSLGVVDGYTF
TRBV28,NA,TRBJ1-5,CASRSSNQPQHF
TRBV6-5,NA,TRBJ2-5,CASSNRVQETQYF
TRBV7-2,TRBD2,TRBJ2-3,CASSLIAGEGGTQYF
TRBV15,NA,TRBJ2-1,CATSRDRRRVGPYNEQFF
TRBV6-5,TRBD2,TRBJ2-5,CASRISGGETQYF
TRBV11-2,NA,TRBJ1-2,CASSTSVGAFYGYTF
TRBV7-2,NA,TRBJ2-4,CASSLGAVLAKNIQYF
TRBV7-2,TRBD1,TRBJ2-7,CASSSDRAVSYEQYF
TRBV27,TRBD1,TRBJ2-7,CASSRTRQGSEQYF
TRBV10-3,NA,TRBJ1-1,CAIRGRPTEAFF
TRBV5-4,TRBD1,TRBJ2-5,CASSLGGTGGNQETQYF
TRBV2,NA,TRBJ2-7,CASSDFGPYEQYF
TRBV5-1,NA,TRBJ2-7,CASSPGTGYSYEQYF
TRBV28,NA,TRBJ1-2,CALGGGGDGYTF
TRBV30,NA,TRBJ1-5,CAWSVSLGQPQHF
TRBV6-6,NA,TRBJ1-1,CASSYSTMNTEAFF
TRBV11-3,NA,TRBJ2-2,CASSLEGPGTGELFF
TRBV6-1,NA,TRBJ1-2,CASSEGPAAGNYGYTF